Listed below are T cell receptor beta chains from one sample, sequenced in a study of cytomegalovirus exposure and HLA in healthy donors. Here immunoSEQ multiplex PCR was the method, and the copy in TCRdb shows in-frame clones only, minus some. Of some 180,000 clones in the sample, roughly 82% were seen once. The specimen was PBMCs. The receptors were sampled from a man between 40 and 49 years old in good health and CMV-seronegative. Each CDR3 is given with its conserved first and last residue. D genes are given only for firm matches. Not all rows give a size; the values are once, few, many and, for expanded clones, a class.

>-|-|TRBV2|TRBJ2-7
CASSVAGVEQYF
TGTGCCAGCAGTGTGGCAGGGGTCGAGCAGTACTTC
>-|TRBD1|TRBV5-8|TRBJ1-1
CASSRDRVTEAFF
TGTGCCAGCAGCCGGGACAGGGTCACTGAAGCTTTCTTT
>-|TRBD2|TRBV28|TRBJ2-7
CASRGTSGSIHEQYF
TGTGCCAGCAGGGGGACTAGCGGGAGTATCCACGAGCAGTACTTC
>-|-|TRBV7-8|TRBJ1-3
CASSLALSSSGNTIYF
TGTGCCAGCAGCTTAGCGCTCAGTTCCTCTGGAAACACCATATATTTT
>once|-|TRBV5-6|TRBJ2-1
CASSVFEREPPFF
TGTGCCAGCAGCGTATTTGAACGGGAGCCCCCGTTCTTC
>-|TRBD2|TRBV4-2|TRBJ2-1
CASSQGTSLAENEQFF
TGTGCCAGCAGCCAAGGGACCTCACTAGCGGAGAATGAGCAGTTCTTC
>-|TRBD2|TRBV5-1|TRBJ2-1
CASSLSGVNNEQFF
TGCGCCAGCAGCTTAAGCGGGGTTAACAATGAGCAGTTCTTC
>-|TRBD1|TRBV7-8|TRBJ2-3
CASSSRTGNTDTQYF
TGTGCCAGCAGCTCTAGGACAGGGAACACAGATACGCAGTATTTT
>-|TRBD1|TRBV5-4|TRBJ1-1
CASSSAGQGNAFF
TGTGCCAGCAGCTCAGCGGGACAGGGTAATGCTTTCTTT
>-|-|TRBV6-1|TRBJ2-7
CASSETYATGNEQYF
TGTGCCAGCAGTGAGACCTACGCGACAGGCAACGAACAGTACTTC
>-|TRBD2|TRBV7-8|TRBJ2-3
CASSLVSGGRTDTQYF
TGTGCCAGCAGCTTAGTTAGCGGGGGGCGCACAGATACGCAGTATTTT
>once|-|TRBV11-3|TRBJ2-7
CASSSPGGYEQYF
TGTGCCAGCAGCTCCCCGGGTGGGTACGAGCAGTACTTC
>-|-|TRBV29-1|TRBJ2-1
CSGLLFGNEQFF
TGCAGCGGCCTACTATTTGGGAATGAGCAGTTCTTC
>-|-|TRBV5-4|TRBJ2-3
CASRPSAGSSTDTQYF
TGTGCCAGCAGACCCAGCGCGGGCTCTAGCACAGATACGCAGTATTTT
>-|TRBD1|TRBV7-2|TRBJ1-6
CASSVDRARSPLHF
TGTGCCAGCAGCGTGGACAGGGCCCGTTCACCCCTCCACTTT
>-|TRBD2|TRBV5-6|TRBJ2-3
CASSSTSGTSTDTQYF
TGTGCCAGCAGCTCGACTAGCGGGACTAGCACAGATACGCAGTATTTT
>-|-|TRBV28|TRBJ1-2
CASSRSGGSYGYTF
TGTGCCAGCAGCCGAAGTGGGGGCTCCTATGGCTACACCTTC
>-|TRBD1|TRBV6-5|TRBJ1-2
CASSPDRGSKDGYTF
TGTGCCAGCAGCCCCGACAGGGGAAGTAAAGATGGCTACACCTTC
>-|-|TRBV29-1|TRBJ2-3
CSVTQYRGSTDTQYF
TGCAGCGTTACCCAATACCGGGGGAGTACAGATACGCAGTATTTT
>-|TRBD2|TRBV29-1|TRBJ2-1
CSVGLAGDNEQFF
TGCAGCGTAGGACTAGCGGGGGACAATGAGCAGTTCTTC
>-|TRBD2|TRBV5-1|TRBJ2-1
CASSFGLASGGSYNEQFF
TGCGCCAGCAGCTTCGGTCTGGCTAGCGGGGGATCCTACAATGAGCAGTTCTTC
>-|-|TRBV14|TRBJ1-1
CASSQGWKLANTEAFF
TGTGCCAGCAGCCAAGGGTGGAAGTTAGCGAACACTGAAGCTTTCTTT
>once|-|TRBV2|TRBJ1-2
CASSERDTSNYGYTF
TGTGCCAGCAGTGAACGGGACACCTCTAACTATGGCTACACCTTC
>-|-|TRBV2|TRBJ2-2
CASNAGRANTGELFF
TGTGCCAGCAATGCGGGACGGGCGAACACCGGGGAGCTGTTTTTT
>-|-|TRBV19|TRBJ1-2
CASSIVDQGRGYTF
TGTGCCAGTAGTATCGTCGATCAGGGGAGAGGCTACACCTTC
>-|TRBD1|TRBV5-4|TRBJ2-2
CASSLGSRGRTGELFF
TGTGCCAGCAGCCTCGGGAGCAGGGGGCGCACCGGGGAGCTGTTTTTT
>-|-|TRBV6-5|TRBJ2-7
CASSSRTVSYEQYF
TGTGCCAGCAGTTCCCGGACAGTCTCCTACGAGCAGTACTTC
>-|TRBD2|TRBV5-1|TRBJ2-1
CASSPPRTSGGTNEQFF
TGCGCCAGCAGCCCCCCCAGGACTAGCGGGGGGACCAATGAGCAGTTCTTC